This T cell receptor beta chain is drawn from a study of blood T cell repertoires in COVID-19 (dated by TCRdb to the early 2020s). Some background on the complete study: Collaborator samples came from the United States, Italy and Spain and covered acute and convalescent phases of COVID-19. The prospective study material was composed of cDNA or gDNA derived from T cells, B-cell-depleted T cells, or PBMCs. Deeply sampled blood TCRbeta repertoires from subjects exposed to, actively infected with, or recovered from COVID-19 were included in the dataset. The repertoires were made available in a free public database intended to serve as a resource for research on the immune response to SARS-CoV-2. The samples were drawn from the first 160 participants of the ongoing ImmuneRACE study and from 1,254 subjects provided by 6 global collaborators. Sample metadata almost always included a de-identified subject ID, COVID-19 status, age in years and sex. HLA class I and class II types, where available, came from metadata supplied by the sample provider rather than from assay-based typing. Overall results and qualifications from the work: Clinical and demographic metadata were provided uncurated, with the amount varying by source and participant.

The CDR3 contains 11 residues, cysteine and phenylalanine counted. Only the CDR3 part of the read is kept: 33 bases, read in frame from the first base. Sequences ENHRY (CDR1) and SYGVKD (CDR2) are obtained from the germline V gene. Relative to germline, V is 6 bases shorter and J is 7 bases shorter, with 9 bases between their ends. As regards this clone: No cognate antigen has been identified for it. Within one base of it there is no much larger clone, and no base qualities were kept.

Each collaborating institution followed its own protocols to collect whole blood in K2EDTA tubes. Collaborator samples were shipped for TCRbeta analysis as frozen whole blood, isolated PBMCs, or DNA extracted from either sample type. TCRbeta CDR3 regions were amplified from genomic DNA using the immunoSEQ Assay, a bias-controlled multiplex PCR. Concerning the study's data processing: The number of nucleated cells in each sample was estimated by amplification of reference gene primers within the assay. Sequence reads were collapsed and filtered to measure the absolute abundance of every unique TCRbeta CDR3 rearrangement. Productive Simpson clonality was computed per sample as the square root of Simpson's diversity index over productive rearrangements. The table comes from immuneACCESS by way of TCRdb, which keeps in-frame sequences with V and J called. Part of the clones is missing from these tables; in studies checked, under half for an unresolved V gene and the rest for unknown reasons. The V and J calls and clone size come from that table; D and trimming were worked out from the DNA. For this sample the table gives fewer than 300,000 clones, of which approximately 84% were detected only once. Together, the top ten hold approximately 9% of the sample.

This clonotype originated in a human donor in a cohort sampled during active COVID-19. The sample was peripheral blood. The chain couples TRBV10-3 to TRBJ1-2, with no confident D gene call. The CDR3 here reads CAISKTFGYTF. The nucleotide sequence reads as follows: TGTGCCATCAGCAAGACATTTGGCTACACCTTC.